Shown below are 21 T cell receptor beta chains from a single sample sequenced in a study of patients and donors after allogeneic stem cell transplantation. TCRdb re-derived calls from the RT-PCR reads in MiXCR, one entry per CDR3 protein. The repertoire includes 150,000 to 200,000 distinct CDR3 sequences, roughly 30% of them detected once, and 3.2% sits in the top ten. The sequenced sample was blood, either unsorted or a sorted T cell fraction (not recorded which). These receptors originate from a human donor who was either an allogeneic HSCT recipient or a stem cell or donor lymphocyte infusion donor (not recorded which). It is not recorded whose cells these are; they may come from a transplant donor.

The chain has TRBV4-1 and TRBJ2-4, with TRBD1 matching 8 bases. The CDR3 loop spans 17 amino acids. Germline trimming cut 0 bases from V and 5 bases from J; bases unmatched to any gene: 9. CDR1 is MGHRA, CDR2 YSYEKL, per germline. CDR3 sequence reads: CASSQDLPSTGENIQYF. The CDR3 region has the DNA TGCGCCAGCAGCCAAGACTTACCTTCGACAGGGGAAAACATTCAGTACTTC.

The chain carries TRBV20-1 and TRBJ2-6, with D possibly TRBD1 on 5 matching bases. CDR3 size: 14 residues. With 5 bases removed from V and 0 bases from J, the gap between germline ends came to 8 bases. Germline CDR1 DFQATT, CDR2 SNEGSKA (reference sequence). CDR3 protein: CSASGYSGANVLTF. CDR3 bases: TGCAGTGCTTCAGGGTACTCTGGGGCCAACGTCCTGACTTTC.

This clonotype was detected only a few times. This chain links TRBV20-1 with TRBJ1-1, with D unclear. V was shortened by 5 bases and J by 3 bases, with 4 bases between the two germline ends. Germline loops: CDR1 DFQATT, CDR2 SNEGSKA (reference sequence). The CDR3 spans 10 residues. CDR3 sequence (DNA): TGCAGTGCTCCGGACACTGAAGCTTTCTTT. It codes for CSAPDTEAFF.

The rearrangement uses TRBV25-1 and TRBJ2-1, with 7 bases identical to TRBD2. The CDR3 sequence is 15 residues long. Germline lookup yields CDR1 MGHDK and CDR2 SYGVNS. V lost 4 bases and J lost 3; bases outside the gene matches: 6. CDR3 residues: CASSGGERDYNEQFF. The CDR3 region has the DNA TGTGCCAGCAGTGGGGGGGAGCGGGACTACAATGAGCAGTTCTTC.

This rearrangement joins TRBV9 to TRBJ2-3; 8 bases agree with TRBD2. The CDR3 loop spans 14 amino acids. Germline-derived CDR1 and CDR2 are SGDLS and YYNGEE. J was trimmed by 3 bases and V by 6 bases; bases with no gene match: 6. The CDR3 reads CASTLAGGTDTQYF. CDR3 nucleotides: TGTGCCAGCACCCTCGCGGGGGGAACAGATACGCAGTATTTT. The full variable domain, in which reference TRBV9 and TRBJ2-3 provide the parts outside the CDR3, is DSGVTQTPKHLITATGQRVTLRCSPRSGDLSVYWYQQSLDQGLQFLIQYYNGEERAKGNILERFSAQQFPDLHSELNLSSLELGDSALYFCASTLAGGTDTQYFGPGTRLTVL.

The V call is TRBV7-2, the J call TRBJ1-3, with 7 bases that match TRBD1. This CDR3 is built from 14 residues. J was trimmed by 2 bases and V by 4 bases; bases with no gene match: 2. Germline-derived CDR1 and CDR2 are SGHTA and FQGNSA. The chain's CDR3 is CASSSTGAGNTIYF. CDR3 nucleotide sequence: TGTGCCAGCAGCTCCACAGGGGCTGGAAACACCATATATTTT.

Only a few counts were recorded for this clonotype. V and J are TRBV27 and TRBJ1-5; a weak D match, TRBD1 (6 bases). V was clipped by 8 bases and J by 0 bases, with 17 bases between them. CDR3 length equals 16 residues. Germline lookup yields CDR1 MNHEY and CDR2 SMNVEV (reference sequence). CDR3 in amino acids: CASGGGPTYSNQPQHF. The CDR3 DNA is TGTGCCAGCGGCGGGGGGCCCACTTATAGCAATCAGCCCCAGCATTTT.

The CDR3 region has the DNA TGTGCCAGCAGTCGCGGACAGGAGCAGTTCTTC. Its translation is CASSRGQEQFF. The rearrangement links TRBV7-3 to TRBJ2-1, with D maybe TRBD1 (6 bases). This CDR3 contains 11 residues. V lost 6 bases and J 10 bases, leaving 10 bases between the germline ends. Germline values: CDR1 SGHTA, CDR2 FQGTGA.

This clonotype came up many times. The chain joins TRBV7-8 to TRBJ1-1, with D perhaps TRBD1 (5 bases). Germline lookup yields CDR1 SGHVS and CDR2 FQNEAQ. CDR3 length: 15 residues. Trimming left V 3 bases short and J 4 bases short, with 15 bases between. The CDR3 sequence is CASSLFDSLVTEAFF. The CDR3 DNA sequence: TGTGCCAGCAGCTTGTTCGACAGTTTAGTCACTGAAGCTTTCTTT.

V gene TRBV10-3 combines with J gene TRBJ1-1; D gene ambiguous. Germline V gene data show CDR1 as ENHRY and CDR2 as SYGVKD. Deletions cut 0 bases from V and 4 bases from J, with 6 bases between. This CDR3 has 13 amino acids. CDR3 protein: CAISESSRTEAFF. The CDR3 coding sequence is TGTGCCATCAGTGAGTCTTCTCGCACTGAAGCTTTCTTT.

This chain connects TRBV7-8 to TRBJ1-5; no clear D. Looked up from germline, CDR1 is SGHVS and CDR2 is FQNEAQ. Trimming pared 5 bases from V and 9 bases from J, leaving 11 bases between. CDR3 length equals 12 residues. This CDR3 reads CASSTGLWPQHF. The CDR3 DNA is TGTGCCAGCAGCACGGGTTTATGGCCCCAGCATTTT.

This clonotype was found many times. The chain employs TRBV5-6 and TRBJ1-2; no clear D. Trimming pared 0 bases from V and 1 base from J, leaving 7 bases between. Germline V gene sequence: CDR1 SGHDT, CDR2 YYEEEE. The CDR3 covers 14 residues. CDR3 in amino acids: CASSLVGSNYGYTF. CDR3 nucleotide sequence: TGTGCCAGCAGCTTGGTTGGCAGTAACTATGGCTACACCTTC. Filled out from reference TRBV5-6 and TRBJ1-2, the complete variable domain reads DAGVTQSPTHLIKTRGQQVTLRCSPKSGHDTVSWYQQALGQGPQFIFQYYEEEERQRGNFPDRFSGHQFPNYSSELNVNALLLGDSALYLCASSLVGSNYGYTFGSGTRLTVV.

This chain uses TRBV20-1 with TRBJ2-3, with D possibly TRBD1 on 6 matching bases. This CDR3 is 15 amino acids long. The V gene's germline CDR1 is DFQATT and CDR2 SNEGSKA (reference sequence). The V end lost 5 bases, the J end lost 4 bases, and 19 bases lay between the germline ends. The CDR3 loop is CSAAPPGVGADTQYF. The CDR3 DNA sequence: TGCAGTGCTGCACCCCCAGGGGTAGGCGCAGATACGCAGTATTTT.

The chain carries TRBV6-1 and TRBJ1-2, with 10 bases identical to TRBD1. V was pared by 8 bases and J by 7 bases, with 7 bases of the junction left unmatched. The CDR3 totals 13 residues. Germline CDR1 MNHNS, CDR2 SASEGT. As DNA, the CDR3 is TGTGCCAGCGGGGACAGGGGACGAGGTGGCTACACCTTC. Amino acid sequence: CASGDRGRGGYTF.

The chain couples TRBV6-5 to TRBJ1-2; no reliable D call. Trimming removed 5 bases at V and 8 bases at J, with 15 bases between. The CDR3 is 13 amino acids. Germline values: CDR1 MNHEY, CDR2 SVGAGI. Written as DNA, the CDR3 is TGTGCCAGCAGTGCTGCCGGGCCTACCGGCTACACCTTC. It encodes CASSAAGPTGYTF.

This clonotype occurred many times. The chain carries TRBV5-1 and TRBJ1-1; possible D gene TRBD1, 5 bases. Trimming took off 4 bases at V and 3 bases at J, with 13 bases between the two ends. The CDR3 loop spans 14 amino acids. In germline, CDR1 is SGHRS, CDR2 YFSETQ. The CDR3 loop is CASSLRDSYTEAFF. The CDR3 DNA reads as TGCGCCAGCAGCCTCAGGGATTCATACACTGAAGCTTTCTTT.

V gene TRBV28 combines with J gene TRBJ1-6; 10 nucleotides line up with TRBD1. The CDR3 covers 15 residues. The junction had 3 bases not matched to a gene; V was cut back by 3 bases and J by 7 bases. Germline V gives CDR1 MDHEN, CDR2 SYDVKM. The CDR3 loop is CASSLADRGNSPLHF. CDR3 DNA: TGTGCCAGCAGTTTGGCGGACAGGGGGAATTCACCCCTCCACTTT.

Here the CDR3 reads CASSQALPSSGRNNEQFF. The CDR3 DNA follows: TGCGCCAGCAGCCAAGCCCTTCCTTCTAGCGGGAGGAACAATGAGCAGTTCTTC. The V call is TRBV4-3, the J call TRBJ2-1; 11 bases match TRBD2. The CDR3 has 18 residues. CDR1 and CDR2 from the germline V gene are LGHNA and YSLEER. Losses at the gene ends were 1 base for V and 5 bases for J; bases not matched to a gene: 10.

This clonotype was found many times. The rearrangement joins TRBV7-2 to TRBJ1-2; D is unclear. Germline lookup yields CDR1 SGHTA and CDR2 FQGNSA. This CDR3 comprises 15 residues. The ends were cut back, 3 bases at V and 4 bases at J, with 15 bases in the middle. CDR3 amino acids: CASSLEGRPGYGYTF. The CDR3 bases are TGTGCCAGCAGCTTGGAGGGCAGGCCAGGCTATGGCTACACCTTC.

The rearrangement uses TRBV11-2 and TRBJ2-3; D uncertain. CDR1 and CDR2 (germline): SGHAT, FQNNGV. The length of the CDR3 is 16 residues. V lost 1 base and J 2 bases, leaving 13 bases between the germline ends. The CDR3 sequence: CASSLAGFLITDTQYF. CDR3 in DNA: TGTGCCAGCAGCTTAGCCGGGTTTCTAATCACAGATACGCAGTATTTT. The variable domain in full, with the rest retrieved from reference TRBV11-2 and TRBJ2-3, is EAGVAQSPRYKIIEKRQSVAFWCNPISGHATLYWYQQILGQGPKLLIQFQNNGVVDDSQLPKDRFSAERLKGVDSTLKIQPAKLEDSAVYLCASSLAGFLITDTQYFGPGTRLTVL.

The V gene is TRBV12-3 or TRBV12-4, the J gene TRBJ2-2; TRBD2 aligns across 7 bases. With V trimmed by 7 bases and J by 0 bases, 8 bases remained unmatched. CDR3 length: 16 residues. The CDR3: CASKGGAGANTGELFF. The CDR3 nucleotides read TGTGCCAGCAAGGGAGGGGCGGGAGCGAACACCGGGGAGCTGTTTTTT.